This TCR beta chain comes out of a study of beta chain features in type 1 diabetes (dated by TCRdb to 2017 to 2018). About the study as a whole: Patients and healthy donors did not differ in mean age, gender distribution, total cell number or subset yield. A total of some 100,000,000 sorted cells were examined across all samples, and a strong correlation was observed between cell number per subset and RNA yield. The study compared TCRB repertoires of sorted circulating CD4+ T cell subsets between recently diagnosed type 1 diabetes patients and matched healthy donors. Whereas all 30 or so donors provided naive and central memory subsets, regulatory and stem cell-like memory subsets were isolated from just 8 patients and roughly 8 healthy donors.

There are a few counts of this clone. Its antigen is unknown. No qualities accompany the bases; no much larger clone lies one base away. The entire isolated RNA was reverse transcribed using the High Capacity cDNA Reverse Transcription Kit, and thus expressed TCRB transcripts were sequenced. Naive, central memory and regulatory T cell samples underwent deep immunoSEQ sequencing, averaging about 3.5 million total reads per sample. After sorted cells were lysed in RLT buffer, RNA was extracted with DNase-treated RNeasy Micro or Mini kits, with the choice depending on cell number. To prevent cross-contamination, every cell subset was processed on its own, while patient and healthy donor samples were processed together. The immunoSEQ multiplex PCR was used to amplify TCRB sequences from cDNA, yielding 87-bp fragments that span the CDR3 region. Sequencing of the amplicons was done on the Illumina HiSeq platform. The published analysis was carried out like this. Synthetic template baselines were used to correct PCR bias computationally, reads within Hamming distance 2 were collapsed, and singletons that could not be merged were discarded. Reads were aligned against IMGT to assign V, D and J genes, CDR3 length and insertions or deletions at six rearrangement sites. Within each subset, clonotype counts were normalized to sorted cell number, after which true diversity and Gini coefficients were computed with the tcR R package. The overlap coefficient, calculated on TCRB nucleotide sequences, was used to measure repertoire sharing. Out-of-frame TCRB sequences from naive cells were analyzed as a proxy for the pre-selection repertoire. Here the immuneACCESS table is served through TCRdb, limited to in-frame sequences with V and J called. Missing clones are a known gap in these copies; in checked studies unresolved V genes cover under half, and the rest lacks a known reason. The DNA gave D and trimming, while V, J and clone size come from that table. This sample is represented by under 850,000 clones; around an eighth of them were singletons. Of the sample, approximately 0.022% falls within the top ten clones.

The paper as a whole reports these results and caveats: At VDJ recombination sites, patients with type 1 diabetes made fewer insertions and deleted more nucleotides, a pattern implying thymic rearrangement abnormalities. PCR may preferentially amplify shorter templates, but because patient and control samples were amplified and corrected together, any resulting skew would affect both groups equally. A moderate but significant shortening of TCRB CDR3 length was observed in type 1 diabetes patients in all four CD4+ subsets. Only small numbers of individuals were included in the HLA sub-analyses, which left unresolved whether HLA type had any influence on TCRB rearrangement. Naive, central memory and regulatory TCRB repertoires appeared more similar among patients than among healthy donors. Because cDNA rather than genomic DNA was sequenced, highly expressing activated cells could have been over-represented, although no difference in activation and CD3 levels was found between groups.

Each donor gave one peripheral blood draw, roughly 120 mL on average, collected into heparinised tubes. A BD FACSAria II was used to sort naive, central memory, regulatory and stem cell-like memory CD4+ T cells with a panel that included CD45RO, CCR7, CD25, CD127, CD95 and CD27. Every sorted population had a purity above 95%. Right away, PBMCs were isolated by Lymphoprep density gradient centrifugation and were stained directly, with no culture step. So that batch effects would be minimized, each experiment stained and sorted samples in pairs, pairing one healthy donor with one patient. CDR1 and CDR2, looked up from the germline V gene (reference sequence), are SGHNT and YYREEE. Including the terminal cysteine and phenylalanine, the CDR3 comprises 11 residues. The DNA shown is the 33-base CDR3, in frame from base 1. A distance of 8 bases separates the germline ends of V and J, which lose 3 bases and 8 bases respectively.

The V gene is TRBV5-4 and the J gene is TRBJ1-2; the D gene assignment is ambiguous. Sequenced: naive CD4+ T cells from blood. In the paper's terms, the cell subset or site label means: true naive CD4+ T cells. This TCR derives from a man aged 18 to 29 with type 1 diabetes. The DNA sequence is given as TGTGCCAGCAGCTCCTCAGGCGGCTACACCTTC. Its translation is CASSSSGGYTF. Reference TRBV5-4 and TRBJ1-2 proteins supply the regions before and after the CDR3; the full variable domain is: ETGVTQSPTHLIKTRGQQVTLRCSSQSGHNTVSWYQQALGQGPQFIFQYYREEENGRGNFPPRFSGLQFPNYSSELNVNALELDDSALYLCASSSSGGYTFGSGTRLTVV.